These 12 T cell receptor beta chains share one sample of origin, sequenced in a study of shared clonotypes between healthy human individuals. Clones were sequenced by immunoSEQ multiplex PCR, and TCRdb holds only the in-frame ones, with some missing. The repertoire holds some 1,400,000 clones, with around 97% as singletons. The sequencing sample was made of naive CD4+ T cells sorted from blood. Indicated subset: CD45RA+ positively selected. The receptor set was obtained from a man aged 25 to 40 in good health.

The DNA of the CDR3 is TGTGCCTGGAGCTTTGTCCAGAACACTGAAGCTTTCTTT. It codes for CAWSFVQNTEAFF. The rearrangement links TRBV30 to TRBJ1-1; no firm D call. This CDR3 spans 13 amino acids. Germline V CDR1 and CDR2: GTSNPN, SVGIG (reference sequence). V was trimmed by 3 bases and J by 1 base, leaving 9 bases between them.

This clone occurred once. The chain joins TRBV4-3 to TRBJ1-2, with 10 bases lining up with TRBD1. CDR1 and CDR2 (germline): LGHNA, YSLEER. With 2 bases clipped from V and 3 bases from J, the junction kept 9 bases outside the gene matches. The CDR3 length is 17 residues. The CDR3 DNA sequence: TGCGCCAGCAGCCAATCCGGGACAGGGGAAAGGGACTATGGCTACACCTTC. Translating it yields CASSQSGTGERDYGYTF.

This chain connects TRBV5-1 to TRBJ2-1; D remains ambiguous. Trimming stripped 2 bases from V and 9 bases from J, with 18 bases between. The CDR3 contains 15 residues. The germline gives CDR1 SGHRS, CDR2 YFSETQ. CDR3 region: CASSFFFDGVVEQFF. The CDR3 bases are TGCGCCAGCAGCTTTTTTTTCGATGGAGTAGTTGAGCAGTTCTTC.

The chain employs TRBV5-1 and TRBJ2-2; 11 bases agree with TRBD2. The CDR3 is 17 residues long. Unmatched junction bases numbered 6, after V lost 5 bases and J lost 0 bases. CDR1 and CDR2 from the germline V gene are SGHRS and YFSETQ. CDR3 bases: TGCGCCAGCAGTCCGGGACTAGCGGCATCGAACACCGGGGAGCTGTTTTTT. Translation: CASSPGLAASNTGELFF.

The chain couples TRBV28 to TRBJ2-7; D gene uncertain. V gave up 5 bases and J gave up 3 bases, with 11 bases separating them. The germline gives CDR1 MDHEN, CDR2 SYDVKM. The CDR3 length is 13 residues. CDR3 sequence (DNA): TGTGCCAGCAGTCTCTTAAGGATCTACGAGCAGTACTTC. It is translated as CASSLLRIYEQYF.

The chain carries TRBV12-5 and TRBJ1-4, with a tentative D call TRBD1 (6 bases). This CDR3 is 10 amino acids long. The germline CDR1 and CDR2 sequences are LGHNT and FRNRAP. Trimming took 11 bases from V and 8 from J, leaving 9 bases between them. The CDR3 loop reads CAVGGEKLFF. The CDR3 nucleotides read TGTGCTGTAGGGGGAGAAAAACTGTTTTTT.

The V and J genes are TRBV28 and TRBJ2-7; D tentatively fits TRBD1 or TRBD2 (6 bases each). Germline assignment: CDR1 MDHEN and CDR2 SYDVKM. The germline V and J ends were trimmed by 2 bases and 3 bases, with 17 bases remaining between them. This CDR3 comprises 16 residues. The CDR3 sequence: CASSLRGGTLYYEQYF. CDR3 nucleotide sequence: TGTGCCAGCAGTTTAAGAGGGGGGACCTTATACTACGAGCAGTACTTC. Combining the CDR3 with reference TRBV28 and TRBJ2-7 gives the whole variable domain DVKVTQSSRYLVKRTGEKVFLECVQDMDHENMFWYRQDPGLGLRLIYFSYDVKMKEKGDIPEGYSVSREKKERFSLILESASTNQTSMYLCASSLRGGTLYYEQYFGPGTRLTVT.

This clone has only one observation. J is TRBJ2-1 and V is TRBV9, with 7 bases that match TRBD1. Trimming removed 0 bases from V and 0 bases from J; junction bases left unmatched: 3. This CDR3 is built from 16 residues. From germline, CDR1 is SGDLS and CDR2 YYNGEE. The CDR3: CASSVAGTASYNEQFF. CDR3 coding DNA: TGTGCCAGCAGCGTAGCTGGGACAGCCTCCTACAATGAGCAGTTCTTC. Full variable domain (outside the CDR3, taken from reference TRBV9 and TRBJ2-1): DSGVTQTPKHLITATGQRVTLRCSPRSGDLSVYWYQQSLDQGLQFLIQYYNGEERAKGNILERFSAQQFPDLHSELNLSSLELGDSALYFCASSVAGTASYNEQFFGPGTRLTVL.

This chain links TRBV6-5 with TRBJ2-7; no reliable D call. The CDR3 runs 14 residues. Germline V gene sequence: CDR1 MNHEY, CDR2 SVGAGI. Trimming cost V 6 bases and J 5 bases, with 17 bases left between them. CDR3 in DNA: TGTGCCAGCAGCCGCTCTGACCCGGCGAACGAGCAGTACTTC. Encoded protein: CASSRSDPANEQYF.

The genes are TRBV30 and TRBJ1-3; D is perhaps TRBD1 (5 bases). Germline V gene lookup returns CDR1 GTSNPN and CDR2 SVGIG (reference sequence). CDR3 length: 15 residues. V gave up 4 bases and J gave up 1 base, with 14 bases separating them. The CDR3 region has the DNA TGTGCCTGGAACTCCCAGGGTTGGTCTGGAAACACCATATATTTT. Encoded protein: CAWNSQGWSGNTIYF.

CDR3 in DNA: TGCGCCAGCAGCTGGGACCGGGACAGGGTAACTGAAGCTTTCTTT. It encodes CASSWDRDRVTEAFF. V gene TRBV5-1 combines with J gene TRBJ1-1; TRBD1 matches at 9 bases. CDR1 SGHRS and CDR2 YFSETQ come from the germline V gene. With 3 bases clipped from V and 5 bases from J, the junction kept 8 bases outside the gene matches. This CDR3 has 15 residues.

The rearrangement joins TRBV30 to TRBJ2-7; D possibly uses TRBD1 or TRBD2 (6 bases each). Trimming pared 5 bases from V and 2 bases from J, leaving 16 bases between. The CDR3 is 14 amino acids. Germline V lookup: CDR1 GTSNPN, CDR2 SVGIG (reference sequence). The CDR3 here is CAWEGGGQTYEQYF. CDR3 sequence (DNA): TGTGCCTGGGAGGGGGGCGGACAGACCTACGAGCAGTACTTC.